These 3 T cell receptor beta chains were sequenced from one sample in a study of early T cells in non-severe SARS-CoV-2 infection. From the 5' RACE reads, TCRdb called clonotypes with MiXCR, one entry per CDR3 protein. The sample includes about 60,000 distinct CDR3 sequences, 15% seen only once; the top ten take about 9%. The sample was whole blood, taken at baseline. These receptors all stem from an adult who was a healthcare worker with PCR-confirmed SARS-CoV-2 infection or an uninfected control (not recorded which).

This clonotype has just a few counts. The genes are TRBV11-2 and TRBJ2-2; perhaps TRBD2 as D (6 bases). The V gene's germline CDR1 is SGHAT and CDR2 FQNNGV. The CDR3 totals 17 residues. The V and J ends lost 5 bases and 1 base respectively, with 17 bases between them. CDR3 protein: CASSPKPGLQNTGELFF. The CDR3 DNA follows: TGTGCCAGCAGCCCCAAACCGGGACTGCAGAACACCGGGGAGCTGTTTTTT.

This clonotype was found a few times. The chain combines TRBV14 with TRBJ2-2; D remains unclear. The CDR3 extends over 16 amino acids. The germline V gene encodes CDR1 SGHDN and CDR2 FVKESK. Trimming cost V 1 base and J 0 bases, with 9 bases left between them. The CDR3 nucleotides read TGTGCCAGCAGCCAAGGATCCGTCACGAACACCGGGGAGCTGTTTTTT. Its protein product is CASSQGSVTNTGELFF.

V is TRBV20-1 and J is TRBJ2-3, with D possibly being TRBD1 or TRBD2 (5 bases each). Trimming stripped 5 bases from V and 2 bases from J, with 17 bases between. There are 15 residues in the CDR3. The germline V gene encodes CDR1 DFQATT and CDR2 SNEGSKA (reference sequence). The CDR3 DNA sequence: TGCAGTGCTTGGGACCCCCGAGGGTCCACAGATACGCAGTATTTT. Its translation is CSAWDPRGSTDTQYF.